This T cell receptor (beta chain) was found in a study of T cells in Graves' hyperthyroidism and ophthalmopathy. Study outcomes and limitations: Among clonotypes expanded in thyroid above 0.001, most were also found in blood. A median approximately 6.5 months before onset, the model predicted ophthalmopathy.

TCR beta CDR3 sequences were amplified from RNA transcripts. Initially, a first-round RT-PCR of the TCR CDR3 employed the HTBI primer set. Each CDR3 protein gets one entry after TCRdb re-called the multiplex PCR reads with MiXCR. The table lists 490,000 or so distinct CDR3 sequences, 40% to 55% of them singletons, with around two fifths in the top ten. This CDR3 is 17 amino acids long. Germline V gene sequence: CDR1 WNHNN, CDR2 SYGVQD (reference sequence). Between the trimmed V and J ends, which lost 7 bases and 8 bases, there was a span of 26 bases. Those patients with uncontrolled infection, other autoimmune disease, pregnancy or lactation were excluded. Of note for this clonotype: Its antigen remains unidentified.

The clonotype comes from an adult woman with Graves' disease, either hyperthyroidism or ophthalmopathy (not recorded which). The sequencing input was peripheral blood or thyroid tissue (not recorded which). The chain carries TRBV10-1 and TRBJ2-2; D may match TRBD1 or TRBD2 (5 bases each). Written as DNA, the CDR3 is TGCGCCAGCACCCTAGGGTTCCAGGCCGGGACGTCGGGGGAGCTGTTTTTT. Translating it yields CASTLGFQAGTSGELFF.